This entry concerns a single T cell receptor (beta chain). Antigen unknown. These data belong to a study of T cell responses to AZD1222 COVID-19 vaccine. Data came from immunoSEQ multiplex PCR; TCRdb stores just in-frame clones and leaves some out. The sample data list about 140,000 clones. Germline CDR1 SGDLS, CDR2 YYNGEE. The V gene lost 0 bases and the J gene lost 5 bases, with 11 bases spanning the gap. The CDR3 is 14 residues long. Whole-study results and caveats: At 160-218 and 743-854, vaccine-associated CD4 TCRs were dominant, and they spanned spike. Reports say nearly half of spike-specific TCRs go after unmutated variant regions.

The TCR was taken from an adult in good health. The V and J genes are TRBV9 and TRBJ1-2; no reliable D call. The sequencing sample was made of peripheral blood. The CDR3 region is CASSVDPTLYGYTF. For the CDR3, the DNA is TGTGCCAGCAGCGTAGATCCGACCCTTTATGGCTACACCTTC. The full variable domain, rest sourced from reference TRBV9 and TRBJ1-2, is DSGVTQTPKHLITATGQRVTLRCSPRSGDLSVYWYQQSLDQGLQFLIQYYNGEERAKGNILERFSAQQFPDLHSELNLSSLELGDSALYFCASSVDPTLYGYTFGSGTRLTVV.